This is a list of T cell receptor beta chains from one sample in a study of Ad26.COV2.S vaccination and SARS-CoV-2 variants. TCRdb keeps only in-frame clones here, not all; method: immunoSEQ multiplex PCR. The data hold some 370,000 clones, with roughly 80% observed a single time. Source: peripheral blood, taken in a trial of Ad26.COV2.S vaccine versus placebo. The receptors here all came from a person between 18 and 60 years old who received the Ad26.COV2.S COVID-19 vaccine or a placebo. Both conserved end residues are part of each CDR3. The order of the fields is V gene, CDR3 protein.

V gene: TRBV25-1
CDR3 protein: CASSVGRGFARGVFF

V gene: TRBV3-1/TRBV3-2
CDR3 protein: CASSQGTGGPYEQYF

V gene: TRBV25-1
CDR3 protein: CASSFPGVDGNEQFF

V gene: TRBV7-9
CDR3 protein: CASSSPWANTGELFF

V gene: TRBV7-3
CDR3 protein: CASSLSTGAYEQYF

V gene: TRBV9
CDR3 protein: CASSPPASGGLPSSYNEQFF

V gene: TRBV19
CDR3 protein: CASSPQYAGELFF

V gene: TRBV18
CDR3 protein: CASSPPSTDTQYF

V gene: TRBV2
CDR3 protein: CASSALQTYLNSPLHF

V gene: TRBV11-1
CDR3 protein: CASSLSTANTGELFF

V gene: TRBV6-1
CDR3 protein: CASSATGQGNLYGYTF

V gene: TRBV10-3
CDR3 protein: CAISGAAGGVYNEQFF

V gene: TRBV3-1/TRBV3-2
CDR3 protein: CASSQDGGSLQAEAFF

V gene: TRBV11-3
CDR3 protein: CASSLEAGQEAFF

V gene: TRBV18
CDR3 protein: CASSGTAYGYTF

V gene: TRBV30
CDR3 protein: CAWSPPGSGRGGANVLTF

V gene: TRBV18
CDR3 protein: CASSPDRLNGYTF

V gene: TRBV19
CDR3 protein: CASSNGRHEQYF

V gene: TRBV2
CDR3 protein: CASRRLAFEQYF

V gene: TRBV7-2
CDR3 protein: CASSPDTGGASKTQYF

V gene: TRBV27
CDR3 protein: CASSGLGQGAANEKLFF

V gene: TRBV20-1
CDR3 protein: CSASKANPAEAFF

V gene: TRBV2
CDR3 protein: CASSTGGVPYEQYF

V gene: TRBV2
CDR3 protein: CASSGRPNTDGYTF

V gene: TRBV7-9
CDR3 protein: CASSLFEGQPQHF

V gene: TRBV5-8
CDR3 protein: CASSYGQGMMNQPQHF

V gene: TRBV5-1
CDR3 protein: CASSSSVNTEAFF

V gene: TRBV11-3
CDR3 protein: CASSRNSHAEAFF

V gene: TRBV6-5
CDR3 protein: CASSYSRRQVTRQYF